The sample holds many counts of the clone carrying this T cell receptor (beta chain). Its antigen is not identified. The authors used template switching to add a universal primer site and gave cDNA unique molecular identifiers. One entry per CDR3 protein results from TCRdb running MiXCR on the 5' RACE reads. The table records 690,000 or so distinct CDR3 sequences, roughly 8% of them present only once. The entry originates in a study of identical twins. CDR3 length: 16 residues. Germline V lookup: CDR1 SGHDN, CDR2 FVKESK. V trimming: 4 bases; J trimming: 6 bases; junction bases outside the gene matches: 10. Findings and caveats of the study: Interpretation of the results relied on cross-sectional statistical analysis and not on following the same donors.

These data also featured in a second study, about yellow fever vaccine responses in identical twins.

The source of this sequence is a woman aged 18 to 35 in good health. Specimen: PBMCs. This rearrangement joins TRBV14 to TRBJ2-1; 9 bases match TRBD2. CDR3 DNA: TGTGCCAGCAGCCGGTTAGCGGGAGCAACAGGCAATGAGCAGTTCTTC. Encoded protein: CASSRLAGATGNEQFF.